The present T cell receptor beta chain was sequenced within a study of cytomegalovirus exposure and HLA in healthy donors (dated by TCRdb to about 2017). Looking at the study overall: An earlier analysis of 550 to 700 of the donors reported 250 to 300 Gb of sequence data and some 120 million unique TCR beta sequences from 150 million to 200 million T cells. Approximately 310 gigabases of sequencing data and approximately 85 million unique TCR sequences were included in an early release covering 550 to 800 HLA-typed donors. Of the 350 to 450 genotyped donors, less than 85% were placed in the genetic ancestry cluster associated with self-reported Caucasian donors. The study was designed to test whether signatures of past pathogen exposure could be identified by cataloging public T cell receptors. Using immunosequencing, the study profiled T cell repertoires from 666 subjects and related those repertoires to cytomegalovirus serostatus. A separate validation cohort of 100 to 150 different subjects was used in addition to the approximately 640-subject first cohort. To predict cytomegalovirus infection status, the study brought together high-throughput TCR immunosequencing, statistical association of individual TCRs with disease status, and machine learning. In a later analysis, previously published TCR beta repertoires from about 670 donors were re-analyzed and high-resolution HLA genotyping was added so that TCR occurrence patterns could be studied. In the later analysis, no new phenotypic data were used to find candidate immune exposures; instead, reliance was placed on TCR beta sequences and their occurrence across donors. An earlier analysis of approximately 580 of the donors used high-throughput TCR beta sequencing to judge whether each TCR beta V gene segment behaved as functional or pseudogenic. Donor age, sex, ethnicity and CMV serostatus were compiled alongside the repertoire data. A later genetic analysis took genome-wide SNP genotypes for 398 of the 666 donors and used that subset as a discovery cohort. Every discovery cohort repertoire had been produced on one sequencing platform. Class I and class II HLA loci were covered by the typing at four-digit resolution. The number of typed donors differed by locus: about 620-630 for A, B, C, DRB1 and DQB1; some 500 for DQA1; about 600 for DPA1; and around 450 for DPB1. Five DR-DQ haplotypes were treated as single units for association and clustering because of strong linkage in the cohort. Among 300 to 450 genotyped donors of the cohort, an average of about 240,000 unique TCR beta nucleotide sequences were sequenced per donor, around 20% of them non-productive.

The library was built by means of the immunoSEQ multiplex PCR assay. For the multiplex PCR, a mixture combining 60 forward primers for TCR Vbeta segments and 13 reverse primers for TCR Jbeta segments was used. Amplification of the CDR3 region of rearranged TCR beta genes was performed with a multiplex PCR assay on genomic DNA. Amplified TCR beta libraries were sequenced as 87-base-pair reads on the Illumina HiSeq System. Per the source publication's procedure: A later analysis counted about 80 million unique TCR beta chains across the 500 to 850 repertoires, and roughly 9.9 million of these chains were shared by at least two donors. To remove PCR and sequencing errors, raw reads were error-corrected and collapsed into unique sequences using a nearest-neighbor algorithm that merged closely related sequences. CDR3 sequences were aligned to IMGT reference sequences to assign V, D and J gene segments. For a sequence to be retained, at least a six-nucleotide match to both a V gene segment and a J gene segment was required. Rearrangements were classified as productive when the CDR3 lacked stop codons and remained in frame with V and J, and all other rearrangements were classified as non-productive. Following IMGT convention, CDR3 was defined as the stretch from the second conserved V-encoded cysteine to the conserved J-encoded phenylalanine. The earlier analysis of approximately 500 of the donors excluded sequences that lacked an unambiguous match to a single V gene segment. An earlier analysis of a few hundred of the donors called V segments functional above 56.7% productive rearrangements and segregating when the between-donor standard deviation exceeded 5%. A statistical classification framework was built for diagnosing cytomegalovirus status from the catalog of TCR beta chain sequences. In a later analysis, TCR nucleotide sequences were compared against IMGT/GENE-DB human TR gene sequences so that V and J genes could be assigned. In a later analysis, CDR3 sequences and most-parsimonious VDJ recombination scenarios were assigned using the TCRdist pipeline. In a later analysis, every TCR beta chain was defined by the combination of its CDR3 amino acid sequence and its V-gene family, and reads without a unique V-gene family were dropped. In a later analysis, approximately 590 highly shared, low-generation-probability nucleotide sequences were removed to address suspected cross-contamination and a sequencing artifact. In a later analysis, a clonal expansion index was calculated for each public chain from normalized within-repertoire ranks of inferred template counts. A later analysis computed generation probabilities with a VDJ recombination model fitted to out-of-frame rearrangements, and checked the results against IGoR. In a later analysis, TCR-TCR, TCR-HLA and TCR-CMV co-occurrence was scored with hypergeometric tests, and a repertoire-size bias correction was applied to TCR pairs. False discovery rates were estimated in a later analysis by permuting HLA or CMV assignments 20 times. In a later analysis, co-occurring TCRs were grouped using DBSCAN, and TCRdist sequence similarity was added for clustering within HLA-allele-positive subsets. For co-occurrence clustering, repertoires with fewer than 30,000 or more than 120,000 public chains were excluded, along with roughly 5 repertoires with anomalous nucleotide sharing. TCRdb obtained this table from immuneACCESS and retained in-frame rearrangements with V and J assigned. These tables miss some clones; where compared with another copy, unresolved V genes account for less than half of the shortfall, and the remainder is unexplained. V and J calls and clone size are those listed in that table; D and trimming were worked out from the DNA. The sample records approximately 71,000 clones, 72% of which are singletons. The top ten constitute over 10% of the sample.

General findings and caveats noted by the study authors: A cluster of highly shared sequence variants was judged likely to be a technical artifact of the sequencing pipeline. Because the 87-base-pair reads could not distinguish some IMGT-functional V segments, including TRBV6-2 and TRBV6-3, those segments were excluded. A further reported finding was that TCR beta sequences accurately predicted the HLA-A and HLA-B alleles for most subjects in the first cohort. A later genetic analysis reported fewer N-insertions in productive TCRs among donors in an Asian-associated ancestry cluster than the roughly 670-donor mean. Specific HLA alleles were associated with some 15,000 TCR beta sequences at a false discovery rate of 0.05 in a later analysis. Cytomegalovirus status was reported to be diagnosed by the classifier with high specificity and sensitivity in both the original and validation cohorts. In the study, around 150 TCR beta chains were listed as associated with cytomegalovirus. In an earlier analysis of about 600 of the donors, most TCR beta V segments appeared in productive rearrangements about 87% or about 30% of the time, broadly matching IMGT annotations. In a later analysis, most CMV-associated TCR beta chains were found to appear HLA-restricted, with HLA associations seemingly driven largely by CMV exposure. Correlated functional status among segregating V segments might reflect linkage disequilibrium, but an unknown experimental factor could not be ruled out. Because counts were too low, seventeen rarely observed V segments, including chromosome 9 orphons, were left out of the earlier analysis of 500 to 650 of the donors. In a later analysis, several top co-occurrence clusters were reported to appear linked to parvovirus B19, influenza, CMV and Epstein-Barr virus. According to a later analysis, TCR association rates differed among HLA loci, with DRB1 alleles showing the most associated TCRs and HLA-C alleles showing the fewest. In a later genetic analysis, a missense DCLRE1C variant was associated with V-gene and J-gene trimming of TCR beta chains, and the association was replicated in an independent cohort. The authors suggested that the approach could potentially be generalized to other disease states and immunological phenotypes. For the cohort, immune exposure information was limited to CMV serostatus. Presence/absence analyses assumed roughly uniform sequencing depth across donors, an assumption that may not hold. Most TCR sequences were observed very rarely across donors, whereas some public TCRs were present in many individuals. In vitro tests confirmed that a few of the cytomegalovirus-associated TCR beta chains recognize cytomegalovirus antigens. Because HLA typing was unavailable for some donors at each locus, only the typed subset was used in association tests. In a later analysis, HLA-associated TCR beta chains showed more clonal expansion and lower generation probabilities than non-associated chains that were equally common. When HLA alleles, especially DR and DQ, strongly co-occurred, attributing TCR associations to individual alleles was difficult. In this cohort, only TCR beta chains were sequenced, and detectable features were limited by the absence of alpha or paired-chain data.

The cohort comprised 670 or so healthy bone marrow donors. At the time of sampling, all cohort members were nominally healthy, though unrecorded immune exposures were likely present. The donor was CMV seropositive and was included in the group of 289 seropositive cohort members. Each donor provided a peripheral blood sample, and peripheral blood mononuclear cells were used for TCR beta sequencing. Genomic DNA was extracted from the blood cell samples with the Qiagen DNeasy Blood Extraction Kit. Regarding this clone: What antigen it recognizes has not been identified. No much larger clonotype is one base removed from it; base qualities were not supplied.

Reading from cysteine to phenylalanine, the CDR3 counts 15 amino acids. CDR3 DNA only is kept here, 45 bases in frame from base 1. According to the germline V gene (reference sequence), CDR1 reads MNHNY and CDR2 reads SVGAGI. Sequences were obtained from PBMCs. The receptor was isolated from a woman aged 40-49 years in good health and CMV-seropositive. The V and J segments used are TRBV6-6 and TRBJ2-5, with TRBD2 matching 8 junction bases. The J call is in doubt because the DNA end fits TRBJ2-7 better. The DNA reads TGTGCCAGCACCCGGACTAGCCCGGGGTTCTACGAGCAGTACTTC. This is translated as CASTRTSPGFYEQYF.